This TCR beta chain came from a study of T cells in Graves' hyperthyroidism and ophthalmopathy. It was RNA transcripts that yielded the amplified TCR beta CDR3 regions. During a first-round RT-PCR of the TCR CDR3, the HTBI primer set was used. TCRdb reprocessed the multiplex PCR reads with MiXCR, giving one entry per CDR3 protein. The table has roughly 650,000 distinct CDR3 sequences, roughly a sixth seen once; the top ten hold 3% to 4%. Findings and caveats of the study: Ophthalmopathy prediction by the model preceded onset by a median approximately six months.

Uncontrolled infection, other autoimmune disease, pregnancy and lactation each barred patients from inclusion. As regards this clonotype: What it binds is not known. A much larger clone differs by one base, so this may be a read error.

CDR3 length: 13 amino acids. Germline V gives CDR1 DFQATT, CDR2 SNEGSKA (reference sequence). This clonotype was sampled from a middle-aged woman with Graves' ophthalmopathy. The sequenced material came from blood. The chain uses TRBV20-1 and TRBJ1-1; D call uncertain. In nucleotides, the CDR3 is TGCAGTGCTAGAGAGGTTATGAACTCTGAAGCTTTCTTT. It encodes CSAREVMNSEAFF.